This is a list of T cell receptor beta chains from one sample in a study of blood T cell repertoires in COVID-19. Here immunoSEQ multiplex PCR was the method, and the copy in TCRdb shows in-frame clones only, minus some. This repertoire shows 450,000 to 500,000 clones, 80% to 90% found once; its top ten account for approximately 3.2%. The material sequenced was peripheral blood. The receptors were sampled from a human donor in a cohort sampled during active COVID-19. The CDR3 runs from the conserved cysteine through the conserved F or W. A D gene is named only where the DNA matches it firmly. Clone size is stated in some rows and not others, as once, few, many or a class when expanded.

d_call j_call v_call clone_size cdr3_aa cdr3_nt
TRBD1 TRBJ2-7 TRBV5-6 . CASSLGQGAIIVQYF TGTGCCAGCAGCTTGGGACAGGGGGCTATAATCGTGCAGTACTTC
. TRBJ1-1 TRBV19 . CATRDTLNTEAFF TGTGCCACCCGGGACACTTTGAACACTGAAGCTTTCTTT
. TRBJ2-5 TRBV19 . CASSKGRGGQETQYF TGTGCCAGTAGTAAAGGTCGCGGAGGGCAAGAGACCCAGTACTTC
TRBD2 TRBJ2-7 TRBV6-2/TRBV6-3 . CASSYRLAGYEQYF TGTGCCAGCAGTTACAGACTAGCGGGATACGAGCAGTACTTC
TRBD2 TRBJ2-3 TRBV6-1 . CASSVGLASMGDTQYF TGTGCCAGCAGTGTGGGACTAGCGTCGATGGGAGATACGCAGTATTTT
. TRBJ1-1 TRBV7-9 . CASRQGNTEAFF TGTGCCAGCAGGCAGGGAAACACTGAAGCTTTCTTT
. TRBJ1-2 TRBV28 . CASSLNGDNNYGYTF TGTGCCAGCAGTTTAAACGGGGATAATAACTATGGCTACACCTTC
. TRBJ1-5 TRBV30 . CAWSQRGGLNQPQHF TGTGCCTGGAGCCAACGGGGGGGGCTCAATCAGCCCCAGCATTTT
TRBD2 TRBJ2-5 TRBV5-1 . CASSFWLAGGGETQYF TGCGCCAGCAGCTTCTGGCTAGCGGGAGGTGGTGAGACCCAGTACTTC
TRBD1 TRBJ1-2 TRBV6-5 . CAGQDGGYTF TGTGCAGGACAGGACGGGGGCTACACCTTC
TRBD2 TRBJ2-5 TRBV12-5 . CASGLSIAGGHETQYF TGTGCTAGTGGTTTGTCGATAGCGGGAGGGCACGAGACCCAGTACTTC
. TRBJ1-4 TRBV30 . CAWSVGIQQEKLFF TGTGCCTGGAGTGTAGGTATACAGCAAGAAAAACTGTTTTTT
. TRBJ2-3 TRBV11-2 . CASSLAQGRVTDTQYF TGTGCCAGCAGCTTAGCGCAGGGCAGGGTCACAGATACGCAGTATTTT
TRBD2 TRBJ2-7 TRBV7-2 . CASSWDLTSGSYEQYF TGTGCCAGCAGCTGGGACTTGACTAGCGGGAGTTACGAGCAGTACTTC
TRBD1 TRBJ2-2 TRBV6-5 . CASSRTGGFPGELFF TGTGCCAGCAGCCGGACAGGGGGATTTCCCGGGGAGCTGTTTTTT
TRBD2 TRBJ2-7 TRBV9 . CASSAGLDDYEQYF TGTGCCAGCAGCGCGGGACTAGATGATTACGAGCAGTACTTC
. TRBJ1-3 TRBV18 . CASSLLRGPSGNTIYF TGTGCCAGCTCACTGCTTAGGGGTCCCTCTGGAAACACCATATATTTT
TRBD2 TRBJ2-6 TRBV5-1 . CATALAGYSGANVLTF TGCGCCACAGCACTAGCGGGGTACTCTGGGGCCAACGTCCTGACTTTC
. TRBJ2-7 TRBV12-3/TRBV12-4 few CASRLSSNYEQYF TGTGCCAGCAGGCTAAGTAGCAACTACGAGCAGTACTTC
TRBD2 TRBJ2-1 TRBV6-4 . CASSDSGTKVTNEQFF TGTGCCAGCAGTGACTCCGGGACTAAGGTCACCAATGAGCAGTTCTTC
TRBD2 TRBJ2-3 TRBV5-8 . CASSARTSGSGDTQYF TGTGCCAGCAGCGCCCGGACTAGCGGGAGTGGAGATACGCAGTATTTT
. TRBJ2-7 TRBV28 once CASSIQRVSMGHEQYF TGTGCCAGCAGTATCCAGCGGGTTTCCATGGGCCACGAGCAGTACTTC
TRBD1 TRBJ2-7 TRBV9 . CASSTTGTGAVEQYF TGTGCCAGCAGCACCACCGGGACAGGGGCTGTTGAGCAGTACTTC
. TRBJ2-7 TRBV28 . CASSPSGLLLEQYF TGTGCCAGCAGTCCCTCGGGACTTCTCCTCGAGCAGTACTTC
. TRBJ1-5 TRBV6-5 . CASTQQGRDQPQHF TGTGCCAGCACCCAACAGGGTAGGGATCAGCCCCAGCATTTT
TRBD1 TRBJ1-1 TRBV28 . CASSLGTDKAFF TGTGCCAGCAGTTTGGGGACAGATAAAGCTTTCTTT
. TRBJ1-2 TRBV7-2 . CASSPGPQGYYGYTF TGTGCCAGCAGCCCCGGGCCTCAGGGGTACTATGGCTACACCTTC
. TRBJ1-1 TRBV5-4 . CASTITGTMNTEAFF TGTGCCAGCACCATTACAGGGACAATGAACACTGAAGCTTTCTTT
. TRBJ1-3 TRBV5-1 . CASSLSISGNTIYF TGCGCCAGCAGCTTGAGCATCTCTGGAAACACCATATATTTT
. TRBJ2-7 TRBV4-1 . CASSQYGGLPYEQYF TGCGCCAGCAGCCAATATGGCGGGCTGCCCTACGAGCAGTACTTC
TRBD2 TRBJ2-5 TRBV7-2 . CASRALAGGPGETQYF TGTGCCAGCAGGGCACTAGCGGGAGGGCCTGGAGAGACCCAGTACTTC
TRBD1 TRBJ1-1 TRBV28 . CASSPPGTDTEAFF TGTGCCAGCAGTCCACCAGGGACAGACACTGAAGCTTTCTTT
. TRBJ2-1 TRBV2 . CASSEVGGLLMGDNEQFF TGTGCCAGCAGTGAAGTGGGGGGACTGTTGATGGGCGACAATGAGCAGTTCTTC
TRBD2 TRBJ2-5 TRBV5-1 . CASSLAKLAGRIPGETQYF TGCGCCAGCAGCTTGGCCAAACTAGCGGGAAGAATTCCTGGGGAGACCCAGTACTTC
. TRBJ1-5 TRBV19 . CASFRPRDTEHRGGNQPQHF TGTGCCAGTTTTAGGCCCCGGGACACAGAACATCGGGGTGGCAATCAGCCCCAGCATTTT
TRBD1 TRBJ1-1 TRBV27 . CASSGRQGLGRFEAFF TGTGCCAGCAGTGGGAGACAGGGTCTTGGTAGGTTTGAAGCTTTCTTT
TRBD1 TRBJ1-1 TRBV19 . CASSIEDRDTEAFF TGTGCCAGTAGTATAGAGGACAGGGACACTGAAGCTTTCTTT
. TRBJ2-1 TRBV7-9 . CASSSPLGEQFF TGTGCCAGCAGCTCCCCCCTCGGTGAGCAGTTCTTC
TRBD1 TRBJ1-2 TRBV29-1 once CSAVPTGGDGYTF TGCAGCGCCGTTCCGACAGGGGGAGATGGCTACACCTTC
TRBD2 TRBJ2-2 TRBV5-1 . CASRATSGPNTGELFF TGCGCCAGCAGGGCGACTAGCGGGCCGAACACCGGGGAGCTGTTTTTT
. TRBJ2-1 TRBV9 . CASSVALNYYGQFF TGTGCCAGCAGCGTAGCTCTTAACTATTACGGGCAGTTCTTC
TRBD1 TRBJ2-7 TRBV7-9 . CASSPPQPGTGTYEQYF TGTGCCAGCAGCCCTCCCCAACCCGGGACAGGGACATACGAGCAGTACTTC
. TRBJ2-5 TRBV14 . CASSRGWTQYF TGTGCCAGCAGCCGCGGTTGGACCCAGTACTTC